This T cell receptor (beta chain) was recovered during a study of technical replicates of blood from a few donors. The method was immunoSEQ multiplex PCR; TCRdb's version includes in-frame clones alone and lacks a portion of them. The sample yields tens of thousands of clones, just over 90% seen once. In the case of this clone: The same CDR3 is also encoded by other DNA sequences in this sample.

This clonotype originated in a human donor in good health. Specimen: T cells isolated from PBMCs.

The DNA of the CDR3 is TGTGCCAGCAGCGTAGGAGCAGGGGGAAACATTCAGTACTTC. Its protein product is CASSVGAGGNIQYF. This chain links TRBV9 with TRBJ2-4; TRBD1 matches at 7 bases. V was clipped by 0 bases and J by 6 bases; unmatched bases: 3. The length of the CDR3 is 14 residues. Germline-derived CDR1 and CDR2 are SGDLS and YYNGEE.